This T cell receptor beta chain comes out of a study of blood T cell repertoires in COVID-19. Turning to the study itself: Samples of COVID-19 (acute and convalescent) were obtained from the United States, Italy and Spain. PBMCs, B-cell-depleted T cells, or T cells were the source of the cDNA or gDNA that made up the material.

This CDR3 has 16 residues. The germline gives CDR1 LGHDT, CDR2 YNNKEL (reference sequence). V was clipped by 3 bases and J by 3 bases, with 17 bases between them. Measured with immunoSEQ multiplex PCR; TCRdb has only the in-frame clones, and not every one. The repertoire includes 200,000 to 250,000 clones, around 83% of them detected once, and more than 0.75% sits in the top ten. This receptor was obtained from a man aged 40-55 years with acute or convalescent COVID-19. The chain uses TRBV3-1 (or the pseudogene TRBV3-2) and TRBJ1-2, with D unresolved. The sample was peripheral blood. As DNA, the CDR3 is TGTGCCAGCAGCCACGACCCGCGGGGTACCTACTATGGCTACACCTTC. Translated: CASSHDPRGTYYGYTF.